These 17 T cell receptor beta chains came from one sample sequenced in a study of technical replicates of blood from several donors. Method: immunoSEQ multiplex PCR; TCRdb's copy keeps in-frame clones and lacks some. The table includes around 50,000 clones, approximately 95% detected once. Sequenced material: T cells isolated from PBMCs. These TCRs come from a human donor in good health.

The chain employs TRBV7-9 and TRBJ2-2, with 10 bases identical to TRBD2. Germline CDR1 reads SEHNR; CDR2 reads FQNEAQ (reference sequence). Trimming took 2 bases from V and 4 from J; bases not matched to a gene: 4. The CDR3 loop spans 16 amino acids. CDR3 sequence: CASSLLAGDVTGELFF. The DNA for the CDR3 is TGTGCCAGCAGCTTACTAGCGGGGGATGTCACCGGGGAGCTGTTTTTT.

This clone was recorded once. V usage is TRBV18 and J usage is TRBJ1-4, with D possibly being TRBD1 (6 bases). V dropped 0 bases and J dropped 0 bases, with 11 bases sitting between them. The germline gives CDR1 KGHSH, CDR2 LQKENI. The CDR3 is 17 amino acids. CDR3 sequence (DNA): TGTGCCAGCTCACCACCGACAGGAATCGCAACTAATGAAAAACTGTTTTTT. Translation: CASSPPTGIATNEKLFF.

The chain joins TRBV4-3 to TRBJ2-7, with 11 bases that match TRBD2. Trimming removed 4 bases from V and 2 bases from J; junction bases left unmatched: 4. The CDR3 spans 15 residues. Germline CDR1 LGHNA, CDR2 YSLEER. CDR3 nucleotides: TGCGCCAGCAGCCCGGGACTAGCGGAAACCTACGAGCAGTACTTC. Protein sequence: CASSPGLAETYEQYF.

The chain is built from TRBV5-4 and TRBJ2-7; TRBD2 agrees at 10 bases. Germline V gene lookup returns CDR1 SGHNT and CDR2 YYREEE (reference sequence). V was clipped by 4 bases and J by 7 bases; unmatched bases: 14. CDR3 length equals 16 residues. The CDR3: CASSPAVAGGRDEQYF. The CDR3 nucleotides read TGTGCCAGCAGCCCGGCCGTAGCGGGGGGTAGAGATGAGCAGTACTTC.

The CDR3 DNA follows: TGTGCCAGCAGTGACCCCTACCGGGGGAGGCTCACAGATACGCAGTATTTT. This encodes CASSDPYRGRLTDTQYF. V usage is TRBV6-4 and J usage is TRBJ2-3, with a possible D match to TRBD2 (6 bases). CDR1 is MRHNA and CDR2 is SNTAGT in the germline V gene. The CDR3 is 17 amino acids. Trimming stripped 2 bases from V and 2 bases from J, with 17 bases between.

A few counts support this clone. The V gene is TRBV7-9, the J gene TRBJ2-7; 14 bases match TRBD2. This CDR3 has 18 amino acids. Trimming removed 5 bases from V and 2 bases from J; junction bases left unmatched: 11. CDR1 is SEHNR and CDR2 is FQNEAQ in the germline V gene (reference sequence). DNA of the CDR3: TGTGCCAGCAGCGCTACCGGGACTAGCGGGAGTATCACCTACGAGCAGTACTTC. Translation: CASSATGTSGSITYEQYF.

The V gene is TRBV4-2, the J gene TRBJ2-7, with TRBD2 identical over 10 bases. This CDR3 is 19 amino acids long. The J segment lost 4 bases and the V segment lost 0 bases, leaving 15 bases of the junction unmatched. Per the germline V gene, CDR1 is LGHNA and CDR2 is YNFKEQ. The CDR3 is CASSQDLRLAGVYHYEQYF. CDR3 sequence (DNA): TGTGCCAGCAGCCAAGATCTTCGGCTAGCGGGAGTTTATCATTACGAGCAGTACTTC.

The genes are TRBV6-5 and TRBJ1-4; no definite D call. Germline V CDR1 and CDR2: MNHEY, SVGAGI. With 5 bases removed from V and 4 bases from J, the gap between germline ends came to 2 bases. The CDR3 is 11 amino acids. CDR3 coding DNA: TGTGCCAGCAGTCATAATGAAAAACTGTTTTTT. This sequence encodes CASSHNEKLFF.

A remark on this clone: The DNA is omitted, as the CDR3 cannot be located on it reliably, and the CDR3 follows TCRdb's listing. The chain joins TRBV28 to TRBJ2-7; the table's TRBD2 call for D was not verified on the DNA. CDR1 is MDHEN and CDR2 is SYDVKM in the germline V gene. Including both end residues, the CDR3 is 18 amino acids long. The CDR3: CASSLFLFWTSGNYEQYF.

This chain connects TRBV29-1 to TRBJ2-7; TRBD2 matches 8 bases. Per the germline V gene, CDR1 is SQVTM and CDR2 is ANQGSEA. The ends lost 6 bases at V and 3 bases at J; junction bases unmatched: 16. The CDR3 is made up of 16 amino acids. The CDR3 sequence is CSVEGKGGGRIYEQYF. In nucleotides, the CDR3 is TGCAGCGTCGAGGGAAAGGGCGGGGGGCGAATCTACGAGCAGTACTTC.

The chain is built from TRBV11-3 and TRBJ2-4, with D possibly matching TRBD1 (5 bases). CDR3 length: 15 residues. V lost 5 bases and J 8 bases, leaving 19 bases between the germline ends. Germline V gene data show CDR1 as SGHNT and CDR2 as YENEEA. This CDR3 reads CASSPRKGPVDIQYF. In DNA, the CDR3 is TGTGCCAGCAGCCCGCGTAAGGGGCCAGTAGACATTCAGTACTTC.

This sequence joins TRBV19 and TRBJ1-2; the D gene is possibly TRBD1 (5 bases). Germline CDR1 LNHDA, CDR2 SQIVND (reference sequence). Trimming removed 3 bases from V and 5 bases from J, with 13 bases in between. The CDR3 contains 14 residues. DNA of the CDR3: TGTGCCAGTAGTATCAAAGGGAGGGGATATGGCTACACCTTC. This gives the protein CASSIKGRGYGYTF.

The V call is TRBV6-1, the J call TRBJ2-7, with 10 bases identical to TRBD2. The CDR3 consists of 13 residues. V was pared by 7 bases and J by 7 bases, with 7 bases of the junction left unmatched. Germline assignment: CDR1 MNHNS and CDR2 SASEGT. The CDR3 DNA reads TGTGCCAGCAATCCAGCGGGAGGGCGGGAGCAGTACTTC. This sequence encodes CASNPAGGREQYF.

V is TRBV9 and J is TRBJ2-1; 10 bases align to TRBD2. Germline V CDR1 and CDR2: SGDLS, YYNGEE. V dropped 0 bases and J dropped 0; count of bases not matched to a gene: 6. This CDR3 has 18 amino acids. Here the CDR3 reads CASSVVSSGRDSYNEQFF. CDR3 nucleotides: TGTGCCAGCAGCGTAGTCTCTAGCGGGAGAGACTCCTACAATGAGCAGTTCTTC.

The chain combines TRBV5-1 with TRBJ1-1, with D possibly being TRBD1 (5 bases). Trimming removed 4 bases from V and 0 bases from J, with 13 bases in between. The CDR3 is 15 amino acids. Per germline, CDR1 SGHRS and CDR2 YFSETQ. The CDR3 nucleotides read TGCGCCAGCAGCCCTCGGGGGAACTTGAACACTGAAGCTTTCTTT. It codes for CASSPRGNLNTEAFF.

The rearrangement links TRBV6-5 to TRBJ2-1, with 9 bases identical to TRBD1. V lost 0 bases and J lost 6; bases outside the gene matches: 0. The germline V gene encodes CDR1 MNHEY and CDR2 SVGAGI. The CDR3 has 14 amino acids. For the CDR3, the DNA is TGTGCCAGCAGTTACTCACAGGGGGCCAATGAGCAGTTCTTC. This sequence encodes CASSYSQGANEQFF.

The gene calls are TRBV5-1 and TRBJ2-2; 7 bases are shared with TRBD2. Trimming took 5 bases from V and 6 from J; bases not matched to a gene: 7. The CDR3 is made up of 14 amino acids. Germline values: CDR1 SGHRS, CDR2 YFSETQ. Here the CDR3 DNA reads TGCGCCAGCAGGCCGGCGGGAGCCCCCGGGGAGCTGTTTTTT. It translates to CASRPAGAPGELFF. Full variable domain (remainder filled in from reference TRBV5-1 and TRBJ2-2): KAGVTQTPRYLIKTRGQQVTLSCSPISGHRSVSWYQQTPGQGLQFLFEYFSETQRNKGNFPGRFSGRQFSNSRSEMNVSTLELGDSALYLCASRPAGAPGELFFGEGSRLTVL.